This T cell receptor beta chain was sequenced in a study of OX40 agonist ivuxolimab in advanced cancers. This clone was observed a handful of times. Its antigen is still unknown. Regarding the study as a whole: Clonal expansion was among the lowest in partial responders at 0.1-3.0 mg/kg, especially CD8+.

The protocol was immunoSEQ multiplex PCR, while the TCRdb copy is restricted to in-frame clones and leaves out a portion. The sample yields tens of thousands of clones, approximately 78% seen once. The study sampled blood at baseline, cycle 4 day 1, and cycle 7 day 1. The V gene lost 7 bases and the J gene lost 7 bases, with 15 bases spanning the gap. The CDR3 length is 13 residues. Germline V gene data show CDR1 as MNHEY and CDR2 as SVGAGI. V usage is TRBV6-5 and J usage is TRBJ2-3, with D perhaps TRBD1 (6 bases). The sequencing used CD4+ or CD8+ T cells sorted from blood, collected in a trial of the OX40 agonist ivuxolimab. The receptor was isolated from an adult with an advanced solid tumor such as melanoma, head and neck, liver or kidney cancer. The chain's CDR3 is CASNRGGENTQYF. CDR3 DNA: TGTGCCAGCAACCGAGGGGGTGAGAATACGCAGTATTTT.